This TCR beta chain appears in the sequencing data of a study of T cell responses to AZD1222 COVID-19 vaccine. Method: immunoSEQ multiplex PCR; TCRdb's copy keeps in-frame clones and lacks some. The sample lists about 120,000 clones, 70% to 85% occurring once. Study-level results: AZD1222 recipients seropositive at baseline numbered only five to seven.

The V gene's germline CDR1 is SQVTM and CDR2 ANQGSEA. Trimming removed 4 bases from V and 8 bases from J, with 15 bases in between. This CDR3 is built from 13 residues. Comments on this clone: What it recognizes is unknown.

This TCR derives from an adult who received the AZD1222 COVID-19 vaccine. This rearrangement joins TRBV29-1 to TRBJ2-1, with D perhaps being TRBD1 or TRBD2 (6 bases each). This specimen consisted of peripheral blood, obtained 28 days after the second AZD1222 dose. The CDR3 is CSVGPGAPDEQFF. The CDR3 coding sequence is TGCAGCGTTGGGCCGGGGGCCCCCGATGAGCAGTTCTTC.